Sequencing of this T cell receptor beta chain was carried out in a study of cytomegalovirus exposure and HLA in healthy donors. Use of 60 Vbeta and 13 Jbeta primers characterized the PCR. TCRdb's table, derived via immunoSEQ multiplex PCR, lists solely in-frame clones and lacks some. The sample lists 200,000 or so clones; approximately 78% were seen once. This CDR3 is 18 amino acids long. The V and J ends lost 6 bases and 5 bases, in that order; junction bases with no gene match: 15. Looked up from germline, CDR1 is SQVTM and CDR2 is ANQGSEA. Only one count was recorded for this clone. This clonotype originated in a woman aged 18-30 years in good health and CMV-seronegative. Sequenced material: PBMCs. J is TRBJ2-1 and V is TRBV29-1, with 14 bases aligning to TRBD2. In DNA form, the CDR3 reads TGCAGCGTCCAAGGGGGACTAGCGGGAGTTTATCCCGACAATGAGCAGTTCTTC. This encodes CSVQGGLAGVYPDNEQFF.